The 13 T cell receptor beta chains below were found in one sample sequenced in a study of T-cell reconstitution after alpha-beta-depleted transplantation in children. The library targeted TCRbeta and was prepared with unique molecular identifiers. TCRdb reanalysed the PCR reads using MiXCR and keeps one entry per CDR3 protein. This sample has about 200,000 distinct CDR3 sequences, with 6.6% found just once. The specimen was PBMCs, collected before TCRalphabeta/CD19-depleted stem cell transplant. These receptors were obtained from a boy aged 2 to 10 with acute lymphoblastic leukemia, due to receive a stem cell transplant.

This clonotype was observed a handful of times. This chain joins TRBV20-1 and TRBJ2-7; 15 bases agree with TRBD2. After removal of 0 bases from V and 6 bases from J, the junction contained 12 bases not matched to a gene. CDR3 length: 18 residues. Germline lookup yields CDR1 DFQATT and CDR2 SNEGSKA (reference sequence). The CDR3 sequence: CSARDFGLAGGPISEQYF. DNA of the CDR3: TGCAGTGCTAGAGATTTCGGACTAGCGGGGGGGCCGATCTCCGAGCAGTACTTC.

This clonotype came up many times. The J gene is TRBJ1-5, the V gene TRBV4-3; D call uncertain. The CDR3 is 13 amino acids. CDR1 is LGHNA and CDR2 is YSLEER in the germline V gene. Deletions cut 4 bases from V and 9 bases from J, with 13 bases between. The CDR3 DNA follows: TGCGCCAGCAGCCGAACGCGGGTCACGCCCCAGCATTTT. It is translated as CASSRTRVTPQHF.

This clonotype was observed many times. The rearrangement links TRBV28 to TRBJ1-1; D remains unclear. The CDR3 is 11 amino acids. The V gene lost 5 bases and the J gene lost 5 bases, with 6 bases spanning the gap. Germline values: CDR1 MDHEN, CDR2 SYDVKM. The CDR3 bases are TGTGCCAGCAGTAGACAAACTGAAGCTTTCTTT. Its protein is CASSRQTEAFF.

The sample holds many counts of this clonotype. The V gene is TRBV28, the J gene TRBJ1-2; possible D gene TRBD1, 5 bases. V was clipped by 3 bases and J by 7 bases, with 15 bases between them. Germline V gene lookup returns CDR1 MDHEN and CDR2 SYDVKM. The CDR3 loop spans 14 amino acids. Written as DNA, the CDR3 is TGTGCCAGCAGTTTGTCGTCGGCGGGGCTTGGCTACACCTTC. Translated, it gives CASSLSSAGLGYTF.

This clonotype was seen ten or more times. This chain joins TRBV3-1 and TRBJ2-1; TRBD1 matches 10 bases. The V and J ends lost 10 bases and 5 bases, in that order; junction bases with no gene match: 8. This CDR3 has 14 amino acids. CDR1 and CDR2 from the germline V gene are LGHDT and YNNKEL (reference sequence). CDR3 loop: CATTRGQGHNEQFF. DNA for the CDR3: TGTGCCACCACGCGGGGACAGGGGCACAATGAGCAGTTCTTC.

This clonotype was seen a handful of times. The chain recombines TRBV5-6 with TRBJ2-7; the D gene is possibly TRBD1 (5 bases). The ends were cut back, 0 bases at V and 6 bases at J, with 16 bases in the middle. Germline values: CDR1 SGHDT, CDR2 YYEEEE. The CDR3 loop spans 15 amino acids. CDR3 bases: TGTGCCAGCAGCTTGGCCTGGGGTGTGGGGCGCGAGCAGTACTTC. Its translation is CASSLAWGVGREQYF. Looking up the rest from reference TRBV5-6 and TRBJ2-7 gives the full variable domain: DAGVTQSPTHLIKTRGQQVTLRCSPKSGHDTVSWYQQALGQGPQFIFQYYEEEERQRGNFPDRFSGHQFPNYSSELNVNALLLGDSALYLCASSLAWGVGREQYFGPGTRLTVT.

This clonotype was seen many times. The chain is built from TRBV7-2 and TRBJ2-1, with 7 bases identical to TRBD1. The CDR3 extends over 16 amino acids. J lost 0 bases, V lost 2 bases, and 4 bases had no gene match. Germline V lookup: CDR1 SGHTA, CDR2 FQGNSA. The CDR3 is CASSLTWDSSYNEQFF. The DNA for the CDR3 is TGTGCCAGCAGCTTAACGTGGGACAGCTCCTACAATGAGCAGTTCTTC.

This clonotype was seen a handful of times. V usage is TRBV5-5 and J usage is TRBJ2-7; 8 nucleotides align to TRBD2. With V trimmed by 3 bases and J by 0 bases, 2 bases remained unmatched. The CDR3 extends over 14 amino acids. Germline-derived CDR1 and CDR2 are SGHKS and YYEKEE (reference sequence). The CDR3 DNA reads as TGTGCCAGCAGCTCCCGGGGGGGCTCCTACGAGCAGTACTTC. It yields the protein CASSSRGGSYEQYF.

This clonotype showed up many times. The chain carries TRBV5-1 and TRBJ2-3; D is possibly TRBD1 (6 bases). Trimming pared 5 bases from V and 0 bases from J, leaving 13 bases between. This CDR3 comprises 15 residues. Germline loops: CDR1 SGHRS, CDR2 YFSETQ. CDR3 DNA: TGCGCCAGCAGAGGTAAAGGACAGAGCACAGATACGCAGTATTTT. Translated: CASRGKGQSTDTQYF.

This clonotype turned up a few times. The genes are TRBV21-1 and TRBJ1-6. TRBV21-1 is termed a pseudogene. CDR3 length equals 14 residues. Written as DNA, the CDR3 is TGTGCCAGCAAATGGGCAGCCGCGGGTTCACCCCTCCACTTT. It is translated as CASKWAAAGSPLHF.

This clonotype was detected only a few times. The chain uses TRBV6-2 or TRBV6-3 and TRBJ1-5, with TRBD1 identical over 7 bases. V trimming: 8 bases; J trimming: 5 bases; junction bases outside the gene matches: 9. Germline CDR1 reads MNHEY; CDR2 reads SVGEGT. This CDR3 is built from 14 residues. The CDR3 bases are TGTGCCAGCGGAGTTAGACAGGGTGATCAGCCCCAGCATTTT. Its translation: CASGVRQGDQPQHF.

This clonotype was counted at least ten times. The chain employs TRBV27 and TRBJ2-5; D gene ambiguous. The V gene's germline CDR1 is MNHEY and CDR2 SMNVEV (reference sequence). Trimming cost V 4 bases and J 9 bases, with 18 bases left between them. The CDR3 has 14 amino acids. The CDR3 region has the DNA TGTGCCAGCAGTTCCTACCCGGGTGGAAAGGCCCAGTACTTC. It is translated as CASSSYPGGKAQYF.

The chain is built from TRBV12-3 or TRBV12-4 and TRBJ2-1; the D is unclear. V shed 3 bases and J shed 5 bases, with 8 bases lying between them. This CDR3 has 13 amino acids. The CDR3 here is CASSFGDDNEQFF. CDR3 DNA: TGTGCCAGCAGTTTTGGCGATGACAATGAGCAGTTCTTC.